The 15 T cell receptor beta chains below come from one sample, sequenced in a study of shared clonotypes between healthy human individuals. The assay was immunoSEQ multiplex PCR, and TCRdb's table has in-frame clones only and misses some. The sample has a few hundred thousand clones, about 95% seen once. CD45RO negativity and positive selection for CCR7 defined naive CD8 cells, a population that excluded terminally differentiated effector memory CD45RA+ cells. Material: naive CD8+ T cells sorted from blood. These receptors were taken from a woman under 40 in good health.

This rearrangement joins TRBV7-6 to TRBJ2-2, with 8 nucleotides matching TRBD1. V gave up 0 bases and J gave up 0 bases; unmatched junction bases: 6. This CDR3 is built from 18 residues. Germline values: CDR1 SGHVS, CDR2 FNYEAQ. CDR3 nucleotide sequence: TGTGCCAGCAGCTTAGCGTTTGGGACAGGCCCGAACACCGGGGAGCTGTTTTTT. This encodes CASSLAFGTGPNTGELFF. The whole variable domain, remainder taken from reference TRBV7-6 and TRBJ2-2, is GAGVSQSPRYKVTKRGQDVALRCDPISGHVSLYWYRQALGQGPEFLTYFNYEAQQDKSGLPNDRFSAERPEGSISTLTIQRTEQRDSAMYRCASSLAFGTGPNTGELFFGEGSRLTVL.

This chain uses TRBV19 with TRBJ2-2; D may be TRBD2 (6 bases). This CDR3 has 16 amino acids. V dropped 8 bases and J dropped 3 bases, with 19 bases sitting between them. CDR1 is LNHDA, CDR2 SQIVND, per germline (reference sequence). The CDR3, as DNA: TGTGCCAGTCCCCAGCGGAGGGCCCGGGACACCGGGGAGCTGTTTTTT. As protein: CASPQRRARDTGELFF.

The J gene is TRBJ2-7, the V gene TRBV10-3; a weak D match, TRBD2 (5 bases). Germline CDR1 and CDR2: ENHRY and SYGVKD. The CDR3 extends over 12 amino acids. Trimming took 8 bases from V and 3 from J, leaving 11 bases between them. The CDR3 is CAIRGLYYEQYF. The CDR3 nucleotides read TGTGCCATCCGTGGACTTTACTACGAGCAGTACTTC.

The chain combines TRBV6-1 with TRBJ2-1; D is possibly TRBD1 (5 bases). CDR1 MNHNS and CDR2 SASEGT come from the germline V gene. The V end lost 6 bases, the J end lost 5 bases, and 11 bases lay between the germline ends. The CDR3 totals 13 residues. In DNA form, the CDR3 reads TGTGCCAGCAGCGACAGCTGGAACAATGAGCAGTTCTTC. Protein sequence: CASSDSWNNEQFF.

The chain recombines TRBV9 with TRBJ2-7; D gene ambiguous. The CDR3 totals 15 residues. The ends were cut back, 0 bases at V and 2 bases at J, with 12 bases in the middle. Germline assignment: CDR1 SGDLS and CDR2 YYNGEE. The CDR3 DNA sequence: TGTGCCAGCAGCGTAGGAGGAATCGACGCCTACGAGCAGTACTTC. This codes for CASSVGGIDAYEQYF.

This clone is a singleton in its sample. This rearrangement joins TRBV29-1 to TRBJ2-7; the D is unclear. The CDR3 has 14 amino acids. The germline V and J ends were trimmed by 7 bases and 1 base, with 17 bases remaining between them. Germline assignment: CDR1 SQVTM and CDR2 ANQGSEA. CDR3 sequence: CSAAGRHNSYEQYF. The CDR3 DNA reads TGCAGCGCGGCTGGGCGTCACAATTCCTACGAGCAGTACTTC.

The chain has TRBV2 and TRBJ1-1; 7 bases are shared with TRBD1. Trimming took 9 bases from V and 5 from J; bases not matched to a gene: 15. Germline V gene sequence: CDR1 SNHLY, CDR2 FYNNEI. This CDR3 is 15 amino acids long. CDR3 bases: TGTGCCAGGAGAAGGGACAGCTGGCCGATGACTGAAGCTTTCTTT. This codes for CARRRDSWPMTEAFF. The complete variable domain, with remaining parts taken from reference TRBV2 and TRBJ1-1, reads EPEVTQTPSHQVTQMGQEVILRCVPISNHLYFYWYRQILGQKVEFLVSFYNNEISEKSEIFDDQFSVERPDGSNFTLKIRSTKLEDSAMYFCARRRDSWPMTEAFFGQGTRLTVV.

The chain links TRBV27 to TRBJ2-7; 13 bases match TRBD2. The V segment lost 5 bases and the J segment 3 bases; nucleotides outside the gene matches: 4. CDR3 length: 15 residues. Per germline, CDR1 MNHEY and CDR2 SMNVEV (reference sequence). The CDR3 DNA reads as TGTGCCAGCAGTCCGGGACTAGCGGGAATCTACGAGCAGTACTTC. Protein: CASSPGLAGIYEQYF.

The chain joins TRBV28 to TRBJ1-2; no definite D call. The CDR3 runs 12 residues. V was clipped by 2 bases and J by 5 bases, with 6 bases between them. The germline gives CDR1 MDHEN, CDR2 SYDVKM. The CDR3 coding sequence is TGTGCCAGCAGTTTAGCTGGATATGGCTACACCTTC. Amino acids: CASSLAGYGYTF.

The rearrangement joins TRBV19 to TRBJ1-5; no firm D call. This CDR3 is built from 15 residues. V was cut by 4 bases and J by 0 bases, with 10 bases left in between. The germline CDR1 and CDR2 sequences are LNHDA and SQIVND (reference sequence). The CDR3 reads CASSNSGHSNQPQHF. CDR3 nucleotide sequence: TGTGCCAGTAGTAACTCCGGCCATAGCAATCAGCCCCAGCATTTT.

The chain has TRBV27 and TRBJ2-2; 7 nucleotides match TRBD2. This CDR3 is 16 amino acids long. Germline CDR1 is MNHEY and CDR2 is SMNVEV (reference sequence). V lost 2 bases to trimming and J lost 12 bases; unmatched junction nucleotides: 15. The CDR3 is CASSLGAGVGGRQLFF. CDR3 DNA sequence: TGTGCCAGCAGTTTAGGGGCGGGAGTAGGCGGCCGGCAGCTGTTTTTT.

The chain carries TRBV6-6 and TRBJ2-1; 11 positions agree with TRBD2. This CDR3 has 15 residues. Germline V CDR1 and CDR2: MNHNY, SVGAGI (reference sequence). V lost 2 bases and J lost 7; bases outside the gene matches: 4. Here the CDR3 reads CASSYGSGRVNEQFF. CDR3 bases: TGTGCCAGCAGTTACGGTAGCGGGAGGGTAAATGAGCAGTTCTTC.

This CDR3 reads CASSWEAGADTQYF. The CDR3 DNA follows: TGCGCCAGCAGCTGGGAAGCGGGGGCAGATACGCAGTATTTT. The V call is TRBV5-1, the J call TRBJ2-3; 8 bases line up with TRBD2. Germline CDR1 reads SGHRS; CDR2 reads YFSETQ. This CDR3 comprises 14 residues. V dropped 3 bases and J dropped 4; count of bases not matched to a gene: 4.

The chain recombines TRBV28 with TRBJ1-5; no clear D. Germline assignment: CDR1 MDHEN and CDR2 SYDVKM. The CDR3 spans 14 residues. V was pared by 7 bases and J by 3 bases, with 13 bases between. The CDR3 coding sequence is TGTGCCAGCATAGACCGGGTCCTCAATCAGCCCCAGCATTTT. This gives the protein CASIDRVLNQPQHF.

The rearrangement joins TRBV7-8 to TRBJ2-1; TRBD2 matches at 12 bases. J was trimmed by 5 bases and V by 2 bases; bases with no gene match: 4. Germline V gene sequence: CDR1 SGHVS, CDR2 FQNEAQ. The CDR3 runs 16 residues. CDR3 nucleotide sequence: TGTGCCAGCAGCTTATTTGGACTAGCGGGAAACAATGAGCAGTTCTTC. Translated: CASSLFGLAGNNEQFF.